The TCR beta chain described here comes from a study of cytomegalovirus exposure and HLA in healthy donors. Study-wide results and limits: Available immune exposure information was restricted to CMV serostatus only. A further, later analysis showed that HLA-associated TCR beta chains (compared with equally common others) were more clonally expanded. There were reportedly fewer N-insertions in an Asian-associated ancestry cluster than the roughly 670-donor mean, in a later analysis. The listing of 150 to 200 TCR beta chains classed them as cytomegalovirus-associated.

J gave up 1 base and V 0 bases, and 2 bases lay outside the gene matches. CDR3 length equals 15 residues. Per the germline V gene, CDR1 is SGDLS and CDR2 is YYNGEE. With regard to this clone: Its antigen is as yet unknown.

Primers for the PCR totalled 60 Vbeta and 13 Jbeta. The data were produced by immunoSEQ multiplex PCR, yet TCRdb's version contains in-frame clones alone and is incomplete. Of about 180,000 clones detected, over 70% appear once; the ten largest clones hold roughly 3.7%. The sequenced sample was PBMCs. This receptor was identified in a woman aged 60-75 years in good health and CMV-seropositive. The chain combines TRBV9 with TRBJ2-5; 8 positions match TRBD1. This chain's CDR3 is CASSVAGQGQETQYF. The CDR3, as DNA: TGTGCCAGCAGCGTAGCCGGACAGGGCCAAGAGACCCAGTACTTC.